This TCR beta chain was recorded in a study of cytomegalovirus exposure and HLA in healthy donors. Study in general: Of the donors genotyped, approximately 400 in all, 80% to 85% fell in the Caucasian-associated ancestry cluster.

In the PCR, 60 Vbeta and 13 Jbeta primers were used. Sequencing used immunoSEQ multiplex PCR; TCRdb keeps in-frame clones, though not all of them. Found here are around 150,000 clones, roughly three quarters of them singletons; the top ten hold 7.4%. This CDR3 comprises 13 residues. V was shortened by 4 bases and J by 5 bases, with 10 bases between the two germline ends. Germline V lookup: CDR1 SGHTS, CDR2 YDEGEE. Material for sequencing was PBMCs. The TCR originated in a male donor in good health and CMV-seropositive. This chain links TRBV5-8 with TRBJ1-3, with D unclear. In DNA, the CDR3 is TGTGCCAGCAGCCCCCAGCGAAGAAACACCATATATTTT. Amino acids: CASSPQRRNTIYF. The whole variable domain, filled in from reference TRBV5-8 and TRBJ1-3, reads EAGVTQSPTHLIKTRGQQATLRCSPISGHTSVYWYQQALGLGLQFLLWYDEGEERNRGNFPPRFSGRQFPNYSSELNVNALELEDSALYLCASSPQRRNTIYFGEGSWLTVV.